This T cell receptor (beta chain) was sequenced in a study of T-cell reconstitution after alpha-beta-depleted transplantation in children. Comments on this clonotype: A read error may produce the germline difference seen at one junction end.

CDR1 and CDR2 (germline): SGHRS, YFSETQ. This CDR3 is 16 amino acids long. During its preparation, the TCRbeta library received unique molecular identifiers. TCRdb processed the PCR reads anew with MiXCR; each CDR3 protein has one entry. This table has hundreds of thousands of distinct CDR3 sequences, around 12% appearing once. The chain employs TRBV5-1 and TRBJ2-6; TRBD1 matches 10 bases. This clonotype was sampled from a human donor who donated a stem cell graft to a child with acute lymphoblastic leukemia. The source was PBMCs from the stem cell graft donor, collected from the stem cell graft. DNA of the CDR3: TGCGCCAGCAGAGACAGGGGGCCAGCGGGGGCCAACGGCCTGACTTTC. Its translation is CASRDRGPAGANGLTF.